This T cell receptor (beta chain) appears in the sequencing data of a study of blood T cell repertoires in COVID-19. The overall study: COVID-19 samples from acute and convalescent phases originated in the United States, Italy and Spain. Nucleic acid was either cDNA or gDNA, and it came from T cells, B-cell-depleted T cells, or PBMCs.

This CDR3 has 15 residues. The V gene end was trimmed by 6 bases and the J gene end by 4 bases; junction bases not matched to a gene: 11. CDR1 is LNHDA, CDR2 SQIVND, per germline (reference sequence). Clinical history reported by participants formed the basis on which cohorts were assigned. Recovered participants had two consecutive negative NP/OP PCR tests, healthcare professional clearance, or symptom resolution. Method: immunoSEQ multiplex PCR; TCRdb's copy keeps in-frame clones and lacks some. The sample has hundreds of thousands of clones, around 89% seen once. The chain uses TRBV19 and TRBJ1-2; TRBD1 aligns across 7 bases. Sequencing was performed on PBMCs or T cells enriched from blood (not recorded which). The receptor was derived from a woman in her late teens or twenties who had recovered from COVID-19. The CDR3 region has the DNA TGTGCCAGTAGGTTAAACAGGGGAGGCTCCTATGGCTACACCTTC. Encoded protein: CASRLNRGGSYGYTF.